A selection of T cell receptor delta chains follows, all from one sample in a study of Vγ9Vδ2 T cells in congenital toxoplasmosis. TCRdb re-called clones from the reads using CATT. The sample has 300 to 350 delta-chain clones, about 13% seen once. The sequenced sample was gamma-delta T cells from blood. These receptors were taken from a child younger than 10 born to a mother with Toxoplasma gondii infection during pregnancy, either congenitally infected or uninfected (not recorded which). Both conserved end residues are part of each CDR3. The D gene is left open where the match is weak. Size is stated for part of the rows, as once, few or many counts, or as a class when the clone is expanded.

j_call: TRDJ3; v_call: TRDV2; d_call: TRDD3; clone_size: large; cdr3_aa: CACDTGWGDTSDKSSWDTRQMFF; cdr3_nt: TGTGCCTGTGACACGGGGTGGGGGGATACCAGCGACAAGAGCTCCTGGGACACCCGACAGATGTTTTTC
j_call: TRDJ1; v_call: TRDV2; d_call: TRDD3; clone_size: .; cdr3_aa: CACDTLGGGRTENKLIF; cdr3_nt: TGTGCCTGTGACACGCTAGGTGGGGGACGAACTGAAAATAAACTCATCTTT
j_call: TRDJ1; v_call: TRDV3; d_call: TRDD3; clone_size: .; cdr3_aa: CAFGSGDMSGTDKLIF; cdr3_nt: TGTGCCTTTGGTTCGGGGGATATGAGTGGGACCGATAAACTCATCTTT
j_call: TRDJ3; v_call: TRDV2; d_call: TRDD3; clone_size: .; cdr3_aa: CACDRLGDTRQMFF; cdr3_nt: TGTGCCTGTGACAGACTGGGGGATACGCGACAGATGTTTTTC
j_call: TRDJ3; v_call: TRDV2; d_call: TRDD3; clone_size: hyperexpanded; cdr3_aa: CACDPLRTGGSSWDTRQMFF; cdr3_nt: TGTGCCTGTGACCCACTCCGTACTGGGGGGAGCTCCTGGGACACCCGACAGATGTTTTTC
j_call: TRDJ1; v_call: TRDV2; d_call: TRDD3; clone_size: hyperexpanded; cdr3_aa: CACDTVLGLGDRYTDKLIF; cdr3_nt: TGTGCCTGTGACACCGTTTTGGGATTGGGGGACAGGTACACCGATAAACTCATCTTT
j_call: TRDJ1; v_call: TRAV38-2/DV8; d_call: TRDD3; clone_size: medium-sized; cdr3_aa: CAITTGGYNTDKLIF; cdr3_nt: TGTGCCATTACCACTGGGGGATACAACACCGATAAACTCATCTTT
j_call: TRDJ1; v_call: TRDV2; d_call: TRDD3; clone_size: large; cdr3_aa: CACDTVGDTRKLIF; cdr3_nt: TGTGCCTGTGACACCGTAGGGGATACGCGCAAACTCATCTTT
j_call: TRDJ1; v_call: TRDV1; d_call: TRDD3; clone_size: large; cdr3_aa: CALGEQPKDYVVLGRPGPYTDKLIF; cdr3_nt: TGTGCTCTTGGGGAACAACCTAAGGATTACGTTGTACTGGGGAGACCTGGGCCCTACACCGATAAACTCATCTTT
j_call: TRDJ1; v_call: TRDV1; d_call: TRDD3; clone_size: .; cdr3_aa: CALGGLNSRMSGGYPYTDKLIF; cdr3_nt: TGTGCTCTTGGGGGACTAAATTCCCGGATGTCTGGGGGATACCCCTACACCGATAAACTCATCTTT
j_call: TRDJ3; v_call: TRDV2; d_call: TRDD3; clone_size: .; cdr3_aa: CACDTGVDWGSSWDTRQMFF; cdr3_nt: TGTGCCTGTGACACCGGGGTGGACTGGGGGAGCTCCTGGGACACCCGACAGATGTTTTTC